A selection of T cell receptor beta chains follows, all from one sample in a study of OX40 agonist ivuxolimab in advanced cancers. Measured with immunoSEQ multiplex PCR; TCRdb has only the in-frame clones, and not every one. The table lists roughly 120,000 clones, 85% to 95% of them singletons, with around 0.81% in the top ten. The sequencing used CD4+ or CD8+ T cells sorted from blood, collected in a trial of the OX40 agonist ivuxolimab. The receptor source for this set is an adult with an advanced solid tumor such as melanoma, head and neck, liver or kidney cancer. CDR3s include the opening cysteine and the closing phenylalanine or tryptophan. Each record gives: V gene, clone size, D gene, J gene, CDR3 protein, CDR3 DNA. D genes are given only for firm matches. Clone size is stated in some rows and not others, as once, few, many or a class when expanded.

v_call: TRBV15; clone_size: .; d_call: .; j_call: TRBJ1-1; cdr3_aa: CATSREWGYTEAFF; cdr3_nt: TGTGCCACCAGCAGAGAATGGGGGTACACTGAAGCTTTCTTT
v_call: TRBV6-5; clone_size: .; d_call: TRBD1; j_call: TRBJ1-4; cdr3_aa: CASSRGDTNEKLFF; cdr3_nt: TGTGCCAGCAGCAGGGGGGATACTAATGAAAAACTGTTTTTT
v_call: TRBV10-3; clone_size: .; d_call: .; j_call: TRBJ1-3; cdr3_aa: CAISALSSGNTIYF; cdr3_nt: TGTGCCATCAGTGCCCTGTCGTCTGGAAACACCATATATTTT
v_call: TRBV7-9; clone_size: .; d_call: .; j_call: TRBJ2-1; cdr3_aa: CAGSEDNEQFF; cdr3_nt: TGTGCCGGCAGCGAAGACAATGAGCAGTTCTTC
v_call: TRBV27; clone_size: .; d_call: .; j_call: TRBJ2-1; cdr3_aa: CASSSGVAPEQFF; cdr3_nt: TGTGCCAGCAGTTCTGGGGTGGCTCCTGAGCAGTTCTTC
v_call: TRBV13; clone_size: .; d_call: .; j_call: TRBJ2-5; cdr3_aa: CASSLGPREEGQETQYF; cdr3_nt: TGTGCCAGCAGCTTAGGTCCCAGGGAGGAGGGCCAAGAGACCCAGTACTTC
v_call: TRBV18; clone_size: .; d_call: TRBD1; j_call: TRBJ2-7; cdr3_aa: CASSPNRGTGEYSEQYF; cdr3_nt: TGTGCCAGCTCACCAAACCGCGGGACAGGGGAGTATAGCGAGCAGTACTTC
v_call: TRBV11-2; clone_size: .; d_call: TRBD1; j_call: TRBJ1-4; cdr3_aa: CASSLAGQGKGENEKLFF; cdr3_nt: TGTGCCAGCAGCTTAGCCGGACAGGGCAAGGGAGAGAATGAAAAACTGTTTTTT
v_call: TRBV6-1; clone_size: few; d_call: .; j_call: TRBJ2-2; cdr3_aa: CASRLENTGELFF; cdr3_nt: TGTGCCAGCAGGCTAGAGAACACCGGGGAGCTGTTTTTT
v_call: TRBV10-2; clone_size: .; d_call: TRBD2; j_call: TRBJ2-1; cdr3_aa: CASRRTAGGPSYNEQFF; cdr3_nt: TGCGCCAGCAGGCGCACAGCGGGAGGGCCGTCCTACAATGAGCAGTTCTTC
v_call: TRBV18; clone_size: .; d_call: .; j_call: TRBJ1-1; cdr3_aa: CASLPNPDRTFEAFF; cdr3_nt: TGTGCCAGCCTCCCCAACCCTGACAGGACCTTTGAAGCTTTCTTT
v_call: TRBV6-6; clone_size: .; d_call: .; j_call: TRBJ2-7; cdr3_aa: CASSGTDQPHEQYF; cdr3_nt: TGTGCCAGCAGTGGCACGGACCAGCCCCACGAGCAGTACTTC
v_call: TRBV9; clone_size: .; d_call: .; j_call: TRBJ2-4; cdr3_aa: CASSVGNLKNIQYF; cdr3_nt: TGTGCCAGCAGCGTAGGGAACTTAAAAAACATTCAGTACTTC
v_call: TRBV5-4; clone_size: .; d_call: TRBD1; j_call: TRBJ1-2; cdr3_aa: CASSTDPGRQGDRAYGYTF; cdr3_nt: TGTGCCAGCAGCACGGACCCGGGCCGGCAAGGGGACAGGGCGTATGGCTACACCTTC
v_call: TRBV7-2; clone_size: once; d_call: .; j_call: TRBJ2-2; cdr3_aa: CASSANTGELFF; cdr3_nt: TGTGCCAGCAGCGCGAACACCGGGGAGCTGTTTTTT
v_call: TRBV5-1; clone_size: .; d_call: TRBD2; j_call: TRBJ2-3; cdr3_aa: CASSSTSGVYGDTQYF; cdr3_nt: TGCGCCAGCAGTTCGACTAGCGGGGTATACGGGGATACGCAGTATTTT
v_call: TRBV7-3; clone_size: few; d_call: TRBD2; j_call: TRBJ2-7; cdr3_aa: CASSLTSGSYEQYF; cdr3_nt: TGTGCCAGCAGCTTAACTAGCGGGAGCTACGAGCAGTACTTC
v_call: TRBV7-9; clone_size: .; d_call: .; j_call: TRBJ2-1; cdr3_aa: CASSTHPGLPPYNNEQFF; cdr3_nt: TGTGCCAGCAGTACCCACCCGGGACTCCCCCCGTATAACAATGAGCAGTTCTTC
v_call: TRBV7-3; clone_size: once; d_call: TRBD1; j_call: TRBJ2-7; cdr3_aa: CASSSGTGFTYEQYF; cdr3_nt: TGTGCCAGCAGCTCGGGGACAGGGTTTACCTACGAGCAGTACTTC
v_call: TRBV4-2; clone_size: .; d_call: TRBD2; j_call: TRBJ2-5; cdr3_aa: CASSRRLAGEETQYF; cdr3_nt: TGTGCCAGCAGCCGTAGACTAGCGGGAGAGGAGACCCAGTACTTC
v_call: TRBV9; clone_size: .; d_call: TRBD1; j_call: TRBJ1-2; cdr3_aa: CASSPGTGGFYYGYTF; cdr3_nt: TGTGCCAGCAGCCCCGGGACAGGGGGTTTCTACTATGGCTACACCTTC
v_call: TRBV9; clone_size: .; d_call: .; j_call: TRBJ1-2; cdr3_aa: CASSVDLRRSYGYTF; cdr3_nt: TGTGCCAGCAGCGTAGATCTCAGGCGGAGCTATGGCTACACCTTC
v_call: TRBV7-9; clone_size: .; d_call: .; j_call: TRBJ2-2; cdr3_aa: CASSSQSAGELFF; cdr3_nt: TGTGCCAGCAGCTCCCAATCGGCCGGGGAGCTGTTTTTT
v_call: TRBV7-2; clone_size: .; d_call: TRBD1; j_call: TRBJ1-6; cdr3_aa: CASSLVPQGQGNSPLHF; cdr3_nt: TGTGCCAGCAGCTTAGTTCCACAGGGACAGGGGAATTCACCCCTCCACTTT
v_call: TRBV6-1; clone_size: .; d_call: .; j_call: TRBJ1-2; cdr3_aa: CASSEAGSYGYTF; cdr3_nt: TGTGCCAGCAGTGAGGCAGGCTCCTATGGCTACACCTTC
v_call: TRBV5-5; clone_size: .; d_call: TRBD1; j_call: TRBJ1-5; cdr3_aa: CASSMGQVSNQPQHF; cdr3_nt: TGTGCCAGCAGCATGGGACAGGTCAGCAATCAGCCCCAGCATTTT
v_call: TRBV9; clone_size: .; d_call: TRBD1; j_call: TRBJ2-7; cdr3_aa: CASSVAPGQKREQYF; cdr3_nt: TGTGCCAGCAGCGTAGCTCCGGGACAGAAACGCGAGCAGTACTTC
v_call: TRBV7-9; clone_size: .; d_call: TRBD1; j_call: TRBJ2-1; cdr3_aa: CASSPGTGSSYNEQFF; cdr3_nt: TGTGCCAGCAGCCCCGGGACAGGGAGCTCCTACAATGAGCAGTTCTTC
v_call: TRBV28; clone_size: .; d_call: TRBD1; j_call: TRBJ1-4; cdr3_aa: CASTMGDRVVEKLFF; cdr3_nt: TGTGCCAGCACCATGGGGGACAGGGTCGTTGAAAAACTGTTTTTT
v_call: TRBV28; clone_size: .; d_call: .; j_call: TRBJ1-1; cdr3_aa: CASSFGRAEAFF; cdr3_nt: TGTGCCAGCAGTTTCGGTAGGGCTGAAGCTTTCTTT
v_call: TRBV11-2; clone_size: .; d_call: TRBD2; j_call: TRBJ2-1; cdr3_aa: CASRLAGVGYNEQFF; cdr3_nt: TGTGCCAGCAGACTAGCGGGAGTTGGGTACAATGAGCAGTTCTTC
v_call: TRBV12-5; clone_size: once; d_call: .; j_call: TRBJ2-3; cdr3_aa: CASGRGQPDTQYF; cdr3_nt: TGTGCTAGTGGACGCGGACAGCCAGATACGCAGTATTTT
v_call: TRBV28; clone_size: .; d_call: TRBD1; j_call: TRBJ1-2; cdr3_aa: CASSAAGGGNYGYTF; cdr3_nt: TGTGCCAGCAGCGCCGCAGGGGGGGGTAACTATGGCTACACCTTC
v_call: TRBV5-4; clone_size: .; d_call: .; j_call: TRBJ1-2; cdr3_aa: CASTPRVERPEAYGYTF; cdr3_nt: TGTGCCAGCACCCCTCGGGTGGAGAGGCCTGAGGCCTATGGCTACACCTTC
v_call: TRBV4-3; clone_size: .; d_call: .; j_call: TRBJ1-3; cdr3_aa: CASSQERITGLAGNTIYF; cdr3_nt: TGCGCCAGCAGCCAAGAAAGGATCACAGGGCTCGCTGGAAACACCATATATTTT
v_call: TRBV5-8; clone_size: .; d_call: TRBD1; j_call: TRBJ1-2; cdr3_aa: CASSSTQGANYGYTF; cdr3_nt: TGTGCCAGCAGCTCAACACAGGGGGCCAACTATGGCTACACCTTC
v_call: TRBV7-2; clone_size: once; d_call: TRBD1; j_call: TRBJ1-4; cdr3_aa: CASSLTTGGDEKLFF; cdr3_nt: TGTGCCAGCAGCCTGACGACAGGGGGGGATGAAAAACTGTTTTTT
v_call: TRBV5-1; clone_size: once; d_call: TRBD2; j_call: TRBJ2-3; cdr3_aa: CASSLTLAGTTDTQYF; cdr3_nt: TGCGCCAGCAGCTTGACACTAGCGGGGACCACAGATACGCAGTATTTT
v_call: TRBV5-4; clone_size: .; d_call: TRBD1; j_call: TRBJ2-2; cdr3_aa: CASSIGTGGNTGELFF; cdr3_nt: TGTGCCAGCAGTATAGGGACAGGGGGCAACACCGGGGAGCTGTTTTTT
v_call: TRBV28; clone_size: .; d_call: .; j_call: TRBJ1-2; cdr3_aa: CASSSGTGNYGYTF; cdr3_nt: TGTGCCAGCAGTTCCGGGACGGGGAACTATGGCTACACCTTC
v_call: TRBV28; clone_size: .; d_call: .; j_call: TRBJ1-5; cdr3_aa: CASSFLPFNQPQHF; cdr3_nt: TGTGCCAGCAGTTTTCTTCCATTTAATCAGCCCCAGCATTTT
v_call: TRBV6-1; clone_size: .; d_call: .; j_call: TRBJ1-2; cdr3_aa: CASSPGGRTYGYTF; cdr3_nt: TGTGCCAGCAGTCCCGGGGGACGTACCTATGGCTACACCTTC
v_call: TRBV18; clone_size: .; d_call: .; j_call: TRBJ2-7; cdr3_aa: CASSPSGVSSYEQYF; cdr3_nt: TGTGCCAGCTCACCCTCCGGCGTTAGCTCCTACGAGCAGTACTTC
v_call: TRBV28; clone_size: .; d_call: TRBD1; j_call: TRBJ1-2; cdr3_aa: CASRTTDRVEGYTF; cdr3_nt: TGTGCCAGCAGGACCACGGACAGGGTGGAAGGCTACACCTTC
v_call: TRBV5-4; clone_size: .; d_call: TRBD2; j_call: TRBJ2-4; cdr3_aa: CASSFRLAVGDLAKNIQYF; cdr3_nt: TGTGCCAGCAGCTTTAGACTAGCGGTGGGGGATCTAGCCAAAAACATTCAGTACTTC
v_call: TRBV7-3; clone_size: few; d_call: .; j_call: TRBJ2-2; cdr3_aa: CASSLGDGELFF; cdr3_nt: TGTGCCAGCAGCCTCGGGGACGGGGAGCTGTTTTTT